The text below deals with one TCR beta chain. Its antigen is currently unknown. The data are from a study of cytomegalovirus exposure and HLA in healthy donors. As for the study in general: It was reported in a later analysis that the 120 validation repertoires used the same platform as the approximately 670 first-cohort repertoires.

The germline CDR1 and CDR2 sequences are MNHEY and SMNVEV (reference sequence). The trim removed 5 bases at V and 7 bases at J, leaving 5 bases unmatched. The CDR3 is 15 residues long. The method was immunoSEQ multiplex PCR; TCRdb's version includes in-frame clones alone and lacks a portion of them. In the table there are approximately 150,000 clones, approximately 86% of which are singletons. General study points: The listing of roughly 160 TCR beta chains classed them as cytomegalovirus-associated. Cytomegalovirus status was reportedly diagnosed by the classifier with high specificity and sensitivity. Subsequent analysis of the roughly 120 validation repertoires found a tendency for first-cohort TCR clusters to co-occur.

Sequencing was done on a sample of PBMCs. This chain connects TRBV27 to TRBJ2-2, with 12 bases matching TRBD2. This sequence was found in a man aged 18 to 30 in good health and CMV-seropositive. CDR3 protein: CASSRTSGKDGELFF. For the CDR3, the DNA is TGTGCCAGCAGTCGGACTAGCGGGAAGGACGGGGAGCTGTTTTTT.